The rows below give T cell receptor beta chains drawn from one sample of a study of shared clonotypes between healthy human individuals. Data came from immunoSEQ multiplex PCR; TCRdb stores just in-frame clones and leaves some out. Of about 1,800,000 clones in the sample, less than 95% are singletons; the top ten hold 1.2%. The sequencing input was naive CD8+ T cells sorted from blood. The origin of the receptors is a man aged 18 to 35 in good health. CDR3s include the opening cysteine and the closing phenylalanine or tryptophan.

v_call cdr3_aa
TRBV2 CASSDPGKETQYF
TRBV9 CASSPRQGAGTDTQYF
TRBV5-1 CASSFRGGSTDTQYF
TRBV5-1 CASSLGQGINYEQYF
TRBV27 CASSSGGVQYF
TRBV4-3 CASSPGTGLYEQYF
TRBV28 CASSLVLAGGDTQYF
TRBV9 CASSPSGEDYYEQYF
TRBV6-5 CASSPTSHTTSAYF
TRBV11-2 CASSPWDRKNEKLFF
TRBV5-6 CASSGGLGNIQYF
TRBV27 CASNSGIPGQGPGEQYF
TRBV27 CASSFGGRTDTQYF
TRBV25-1 CASSDQLASGGELFF
TRBV27 CASSLGDRGTYNEQFF
TRBV7-9 CASSMTGATYEQYF
TRBV7-9 CASMNWGQGYPRYQETQYF
TRBV9 CASSVDVGSGGVKETQYF
TRBV7-6 CASSQGGESTEAFF
TRBV5-8 CASSFGLTYEQYF
TRBV19 CASSGQSSSYNEQFF
TRBV27 CASSVGLWGTEAFF
TRBV5-1 CASSPGLEGNTGELFF
TRBV10-2 CASSEGSGGQETQYF
TRBV6-6 CASSYSLEDYNSPLHF
TRBV6-5 CASSYADRSYEQYF
TRBV9 CASSVDGGGTYEQYF
TRBV6-5 CASSYVDNQETQYF
TRBV14 CASSLTSGRWETQYF
TRBV12-2 CASRFPDRVAGNTIYF
TRBV9 CASSAGLAGGRELFF
TRBV9 CASSPSGKPYEQYF
TRBV4-1 CASSATSGGSGETQYF
TRBV6-1 CASSDLPTGVYEQYF
TRBV7-2 CASSSLLGGASSYEQYF
TRBV6-5 CASSKGQAREKLFF